These 16 T cell receptor beta chains came from one sample sequenced in a study of Ad26.COV2.S vaccination and SARS-CoV-2 variants. Treatment indicated: about 20 received Ad26.COV2.S at low or high dose, single or two shots; 5 received placebo; per-sample allocation not given. Vaccine and placebo recipients were sampled on day 63 after the first injection. Clones were sequenced by immunoSEQ multiplex PCR, and TCRdb holds only the in-frame ones, with some missing. The sample has approximately 480,000 clones, around nine tenths seen once. The source was peripheral blood, collected in a trial of Ad26.COV2.S vaccine versus placebo. The origin of the receptors is a person aged 18-65 years who received the Ad26.COV2.S COVID-19 vaccine or a placebo.

This sequence joins TRBV14 and TRBJ2-2, with D possibly TRBD1 on 5 matching bases. The CDR3 covers 16 residues. The V gene lost 1 base and the J gene lost 5 bases, with 14 bases spanning the gap. Germline CDR1 SGHDN, CDR2 FVKESK. CDR3 loop: CASSQVGQRGTGELFF. DNA of the CDR3: TGTGCCAGCAGCCAAGTGGGGCAGCGAGGAACCGGGGAGCTGTTTTTT.

The V and J genes are TRBV20-1 and TRBJ2-7, with D unresolved. Germline V CDR1 and CDR2: DFQATT, SNEGSKA (reference sequence). This CDR3 comprises 14 residues. With 3 bases removed from V and 3 bases from J, the gap between germline ends came to 15 bases. The CDR3: CSASGRAKNYEQYF. The CDR3 DNA reads as TGCAGTGCTAGTGGTAGGGCCAAGAACTACGAGCAGTACTTC.

The gene calls are TRBV29-1 and TRBJ2-1, with D possibly matching TRBD2 (5 bases). The CDR3 totals 13 residues. V lost 6 bases to trimming and J lost 3 bases, with 12 bases between them. The V gene's germline CDR1 is SQVTM and CDR2 ANQGSEA. The CDR3 is CSVTSGFYNEQFF. DNA for the CDR3: TGCAGCGTCACCAGCGGCTTCTACAATGAGCAGTTCTTC.

This sequence joins TRBV5-4 and TRBJ2-6; D is unclear. The V and J ends lost 0 bases and 0 bases respectively, with 4 bases between them. Germline-derived CDR1 and CDR2 are SGHNT and YYREEE (reference sequence). The CDR3 spans 15 residues. CDR3 amino acids: CASSLGHSGANVLTF. The CDR3 nucleotides are TGTGCCAGCAGCTTGGGACACTCTGGGGCCAACGTCCTGACTTTC.

CDR3 residues: CASSLTSGTYNEQFF. The CDR3 bases are TGTGCCAGCAGTTTGACTAGCGGGACCTACAATGAGCAGTTCTTC. The gene calls are TRBV28 and TRBJ2-1, with TRBD2 identical over 11 bases. After removal of 3 bases from V and 2 bases from J, the junction contained 0 bases not matched to a gene. From germline, CDR1 is MDHEN and CDR2 SYDVKM. This CDR3 is built from 15 residues. Based on the CDR3 plus reference TRBV28 and TRBJ2-1, the full variable domain is DVKVTQSSRYLVKRTGEKVFLECVQDMDHENMFWYRQDPGLGLRLIYFSYDVKMKEKGDIPEGYSVSREKKERFSLILESASTNQTSMYLCASSLTSGTYNEQFFGPGTRLTVL.

V usage is TRBV6-2 or TRBV6-3 and J usage is TRBJ2-1; D not certain. Trimming pared 2 bases from V and 6 bases from J, leaving 5 bases between. This CDR3 spans 12 amino acids. Germline CDR1 reads MNHEY; CDR2 reads SVGEGT. The CDR3 nucleotides are TGTGCCAGCAGTTACCGCCGCAATGAGCAGTTCTTC. It specifies CASSYRRNEQFF.

This clone was recorded only once. The chain uses TRBV19 and TRBJ2-6; 7 bases align to TRBD1. The CDR3 extends over 20 amino acids. Trimming took 6 bases from V and 0 from J; bases not matched to a gene: 17. CDR1 and CDR2 (germline): LNHDA, SQIVND (reference sequence). CDR3 nucleotide sequence: TGTGCCAGTAGGAAAAAGGGACAGCCAGATATTAACTCTGGGGCCAACGTCCTGACTTTC. Its translation is CASRKKGQPDINSGANVLTF.

The chain employs TRBV28 and TRBJ1-6, with 7 bases that match TRBD1. The CDR3 is 16 residues long. The ends lost 8 bases at V and 10 bases at J; junction bases unmatched: 17. The germline V gene has CDR1 MDHEN and CDR2 SYDVKM. For the CDR3, the DNA is TGTGCCAGCCGGCCCTCCGGGGACAGTCTTCTGTCACCCCTCCACTTT. This encodes CASRPSGDSLLSPLHF.

This rearrangement joins TRBV5-1 to TRBJ2-5, with 7 bases matching TRBD2. Germline lookup yields CDR1 SGHRS and CDR2 YFSETQ. CDR3 size: 14 residues. V was pared by 0 bases and J by 5 bases, with 4 bases of the junction left unmatched. CDR3 residues: CASSLDGREETQYF. In DNA, the CDR3 is TGCGCCAGCAGCTTGGATGGGCGGGAGGAGACCCAGTACTTC.

The V and J genes are TRBV19 and TRBJ1-5; 7 nucleotides match TRBD1. Germline lookup yields CDR1 LNHDA and CDR2 SQIVND (reference sequence). CDR3 length: 13 residues. V shed 5 bases and J 6 bases; nucleotides not matched to a gene: 4. The CDR3 DNA is TGTGCCAGTAGTGAACAGGGGCCTCAGCCCCAGCATTTT. This sequence encodes CASSEQGPQPQHF.

The chain links TRBV5-6 to TRBJ2-1; the D call may be TRBD1 or TRBD2 (5 bases each). The V end was cut by 1 base, the J end by 10 bases, with 12 bases between. Germline loops: CDR1 SGHDT, CDR2 YYEEEE. The CDR3 is 13 residues long. CDR3 nucleotide sequence: TGTGCCAGCAGCTTGCTATTCGGGACCGAGCAGTTCTTC. Protein sequence: CASSLLFGTEQFF.

In this sample, this clone turned up a few times. The chain links TRBV6-5 to TRBJ2-1, with D perhaps matching TRBD2 (6 bases). The V end was cut by 7 bases, the J end by 6 bases, with 19 bases between. CDR3 size: 15 residues. Looked up from germline, CDR1 is MNHEY and CDR2 is SVGAGI. In DNA form, the CDR3 reads TGTGCCAGCACCCCGACTAGTCTCGGGGGCAATGAGCAGTTCTTC. This codes for CASTPTSLGGNEQFF.

The rearrangement joins TRBV4-2 to TRBJ1-2; D is unclear. V was pared by 4 bases and J by 1 base, with 10 bases between. Germline values: CDR1 LGHNA, CDR2 YNFKEQ. CDR3 size: 14 residues. The CDR3 reads CASSPRTVNYGYTF. CDR3 coding DNA: TGTGCCAGCAGCCCCAGGACTGTTAACTATGGCTACACCTTC.

This clone was detected only once. The CDR3 DNA follows: TGTGCCAGCAGCCACGAACTGGGGATGCGTGCATATAGCTATAATTCACCCCTCCACTTT. Translation: CASSHELGMRAYSYNSPLHF. The V gene is TRBV14, the J gene TRBJ1-6; unclear D gene. The CDR3 loop spans 20 amino acids. V was pared by 3 bases and J by 3 bases, with 24 bases between. CDR1 is SGHDN and CDR2 is FVKESK in the germline V gene.

The rearrangement links TRBV27 to TRBJ2-1; TRBD2 might be the D (5 bases). The V gene's germline CDR1 is MNHEY and CDR2 SMNVEV (reference sequence). This CDR3 is 16 amino acids long. The V end lost 3 bases, the J end lost 1 base, and 13 bases lay between the germline ends. In DNA, the CDR3 is TGTGCCAGCAGTTTGAGGGCAGTCGTTTCCTACAATGAGCAGTTCTTC. Its translation is CASSLRAVVSYNEQFF.

This clone has just a few counts. The sample holds other DNA sequences that translate to the same CDR3. The chain carries TRBV5-1 and TRBJ1-3; TRBD1 might be the D (5 bases). The CDR3 sequence is 16 residues long. Germline V lookup: CDR1 SGHRS, CDR2 YFSETQ. V lost 0 bases to trimming and J lost 0 bases, with 10 bases between them. The DNA for the CDR3 is TGCGCCAGCAGCTTGGGACCCCAGGGCTCTGGAAACACCATATATTTT. The encoded protein is CASSLGPQGSGNTIYF.